What follows are 26 T cell receptor beta chains derived from one specimen sequenced in a study of T cells in localized non-small cell lung cancer. Generated by immunoSEQ multiplex PCR, the TCRdb table keeps only in-frame clones and is missing some. The sample records just over 1,000 clones, 27% being singletons. The sample consisted of normal lung tissue next to the tumor, taken before any cancer treatment. Every receptor here comes from a woman aged 35 to 75 with stage III lung adenocarcinoma.

The chain joins TRBV28 to TRBJ2-5; 7 bases align to TRBD2. This CDR3 is built from 12 residues. Germline CDR1 reads MDHEN; CDR2 reads SYDVKM. Unmatched junction bases numbered 3, after V lost 6 bases and J lost 5 bases. CDR3 coding DNA: TGTGCCAGCAGCGGACTAGGGGAGACCCAGTACTTC. Its protein product is CASSGLGETQYF.

This chain connects TRBV15 to TRBJ1-2; D perhaps matches TRBD1 (5 bases). The CDR3 contains 16 residues. Deletions cut 0 bases from V and 0 bases from J, with 11 bases between. From germline, CDR1 is LNHNV and CDR2 YYDKDF (reference sequence). The DNA for the CDR3 is TGTGCCACCAGCAGAGATCCGGGAGGGGCTAACTATGGCTACACCTTC. This translates into CATSRDPGGANYGYTF.

This clone was detected only a few times. This chain joins TRBV9 and TRBJ1-6; D may be TRBD1 (6 bases). The CDR3 has 17 residues. Germline V gene lookup returns CDR1 SGDLS and CDR2 YYNGEE. The V gene lost 5 bases and the J gene lost 8 bases, with 23 bases spanning the gap. The CDR3 coding sequence is TGTGCCAGCAGTGACCGCCCGCCAGGGGCGCACGATTCACCCCTCCACTTT. Encoded protein: CASSDRPPGAHDSPLHF.

In this sample, this clone is medium-sized. This rearrangement joins TRBV6-8 to TRBJ1-1, with D hard to call. This CDR3 is 14 amino acids long. Germline V gene lookup returns CDR1 MNHGY and CDR2 SAAAGT. V was cut by 6 bases and J by 2 bases, with 13 bases left in between. CDR3 protein: CASSPGRRNTEAFF. CDR3 nucleotide sequence: TGTGCCAGCAGCCCCGGGAGACGAAACACTGAAGCTTTCTTT.

In this sample, this clone turned up a few times. This sequence joins TRBV6-8 and TRBJ2-7; D is possibly TRBD1 or TRBD2 (5 bases each). Germline assignment: CDR1 MNHGY and CDR2 SAAAGT. The length of the CDR3 is 15 residues. Trimming removed 6 bases at V and 5 bases at J, with 20 bases between. CDR3 residues: CASSHGARTSDEQYF. CDR3 nucleotide sequence: TGTGCCAGCAGCCACGGGGCCCGGACCTCGGACGAGCAGTACTTC.

The chain has TRBV11-3 and TRBJ2-2; a possible D gene is TRBD1 (5 bases). V dropped 3 bases and J dropped 3 bases, with 11 bases sitting between them. CDR1 is SGHNT, CDR2 YENEEA, per germline. This CDR3 contains 15 residues. CDR3 nucleotide sequence: TGTGCCAGCAGCTTGAATCAGGGCTACACCGGGGAGCTGTTTTTT. It specifies CASSLNQGYTGELFF.

This clone counts as medium-sized. V usage is TRBV11-3 and J usage is TRBJ1-6, with a weak D call TRBD1 (6 bases). The V gene lost 3 bases and the J gene lost 6 bases, with 12 bases spanning the gap. This CDR3 comprises 15 residues. The germline V gene has CDR1 SGHNT and CDR2 YENEEA. DNA of the CDR3: TGTGCCAGCAGCTTGGGGGGGCAGGGTAATTCACCCCTCCACTTT. This encodes CASSLGGQGNSPLHF.

This sequence joins TRBV19 and TRBJ1-2, with 7 bases identical to TRBD1. CDR3 size: 15 residues. Trimming cost V 1 base and J 6 bases; bases outside gene matches: 8. Germline V gene sequence: CDR1 LNHDA, CDR2 SQIVND (reference sequence). The CDR3 spells CASSIVPRGQDGYTF. The DNA for the CDR3 is TGTGCCAGTAGTATAGTTCCGAGGGGGCAAGATGGCTACACCTTC.

The chain carries TRBV2 and TRBJ2-3; D not certain. Germline-derived CDR1 and CDR2 are SNHLY and FYNNEI. Trimming removed 5 bases at V and 6 bases at J, with 12 bases between. This CDR3 region has 13 residues. The CDR3 region has the DNA TGTGCCAGCAGTATAGGCGCATTTGATACGCAGTATTTT. Its translation is CASSIGAFDTQYF.

This clone is deemed large. The V and J genes are TRBV6-8 and TRBJ2-2; 11 bases fit TRBD1. The J segment lost 6 bases and the V segment lost 6 bases, leaving 18 bases of the junction unmatched. This CDR3 contains 19 residues. Germline lookup yields CDR1 MNHGY and CDR2 SAAAGT. In nucleotides, the CDR3 is TGTGCCAGCAGCCATATCTCCGTGGGACAGGGGGAATGGCCCGGGGAGCTGTTTTTT. Translating it yields CASSHISVGQGEWPGELFF.

This clone has a handful of counts. This chain links TRBV6-8 with TRBJ2-1, with TRBD2 identical over 12 bases. This CDR3 region has 16 residues. The V gene's germline CDR1 is MNHGY and CDR2 SAAAGT. Trimming at V came to 6 bases and at J to 0 bases, leaving 3 bases not matched to a gene. This chain's CDR3 is CASSQTSGSSYNEQFF. CDR3 coding DNA: TGTGCCAGCAGCCAGACTAGCGGGAGCTCCTACAATGAGCAGTTCTTC.

The chain's CDR3 is CASSPGQGFAGAYNEQFF. The CDR3 bases are TGTGCCAGCAGCCCGGGACAGGGATTTGCGGGAGCATACAATGAGCAGTTCTTC. The V call is TRBV11-3, the J call TRBJ2-1, with 9 positions matching TRBD1. The germline V gene has CDR1 SGHNT and CDR2 YENEEA. This CDR3 comprises 18 residues. After removal of 5 bases from V and 4 bases from J, the junction contained 15 bases not matched to a gene.

The table lists this clone with a few counts. CDR3 amino acids: CASSPGLPSSGNTIYF. CDR3 in DNA: TGTGCCAGCTCACCAGGTCTCCCCAGCTCTGGAAACACCATATATTTT. The rearrangement joins TRBV18 to TRBJ1-3; the D is unclear. This CDR3 is built from 16 residues. Germline-derived CDR1 and CDR2 are KGHSH and LQKENI. V lost 2 bases and J lost 0, with 11 bases in between.

A few counts support this clone. This chain joins TRBV29-1 and TRBJ2-5; possibly TRBD1 or TRBD2 for D (5 bases each). Germline lookup yields CDR1 SQVTM and CDR2 ANQGSEA. The ends were cut back, 4 bases at V and 1 base at J, with 13 bases in the middle. The CDR3 length is 14 residues. CDR3 sequence reads: CSVGFRGSQETQYF. CDR3 bases: TGCAGCGTTGGATTCCGGGGCAGCCAAGAGACCCAGTACTTC.

V usage is TRBV9 and J usage is TRBJ1-3; D uncertain. Germline V gene lookup returns CDR1 SGDLS and CDR2 YYNGEE. The CDR3 is made up of 13 amino acids. The V and J ends lost 4 bases and 2 bases respectively, with 7 bases between them. CDR3 in amino acids: CASSLSPGNTIYF. The CDR3 DNA is TGTGCCAGCAGCTTATCCCCTGGAAACACCATATATTTT.

The chain employs TRBV6-8 and TRBJ1-1; tentative D call: TRBD1 (5 bases). Germline V CDR1 and CDR2: MNHGY, SAAAGT. The V end was cut by 0 bases, the J end by 7 bases, with 12 bases between. The CDR3 totals 14 residues. CDR3 nucleotides: TGTGCCAGCAGTTACTCGACAGCGCGGAGTGAAGCTTTCTTT. Translating gives CASSYSTARSEAFF.

Only a few counts were recorded for this clone. The rearrangement joins TRBV11-3 to TRBJ2-6, with 11 bases fitting TRBD1. The V segment lost 5 bases and the J segment 0 bases; nucleotides outside the gene matches: 9. The germline V gene encodes CDR1 SGHNT and CDR2 YENEEA. This CDR3 region has 19 residues. The CDR3 loop reads CASSQRGQGGVSGANVLTF. For the CDR3, the DNA is TGTGCCAGCAGCCAGCGGGGACAGGGGGGTGTCTCTGGGGCCAACGTCCTGACTTTC.

This clone was observed a handful of times. The CDR3 is CASSQGPYNSPLHF. In nucleotides, the CDR3 is TGTGCCAGCAGCCAGGGCCCCTATAATTCACCCCTCCACTTT. V gene TRBV28 combines with J gene TRBJ1-6; a weak D match, TRBD1 (5 bases). The V gene lost 6 bases and the J gene lost 2 bases, with 8 bases spanning the gap. The CDR3 runs 14 residues. Germline V gene lookup returns CDR1 MDHEN and CDR2 SYDVKM. The full variable domain, completed using reference TRBV28 and TRBJ1-6, is DVKVTQSSRYLVKRTGEKVFLECVQDMDHENMFWYRQDPGLGLRLIYFSYDVKMKEKGDIPEGYSVSREKKERFSLILESASTNQTSMYLCASSQGPYNSPLHFGNGTRLTVT.

This chain joins TRBV29-1 and TRBJ2-4; the match to TRBD2 covers 13 bases. Per the germline V gene, CDR1 is SQVTM and CDR2 is ANQGSEA. V trimming: 5 bases; J trimming: 5 bases; junction bases outside the gene matches: 3. This CDR3 contains 14 residues. The CDR3 reads CSVMTSGRQNIQYF. CDR3 DNA: TGCAGCGTTATGACTAGCGGGAGGCAAAACATTCAGTACTTC.

The chain uses TRBV29-1 and TRBJ2-3; D not certain. The germline V gene encodes CDR1 SQVTM and CDR2 ANQGSEA. The CDR3 extends over 13 amino acids. Trimming removed 7 bases at V and 5 bases at J, with 16 bases between. CDR3 sequence: CSGCPSSGDTQYF. CDR3 nucleotides: TGCAGCGGCTGCCCTAGTTCGGGAGATACGCAGTATTTT.

Concerning this clone: One junction end disagrees with the germline gene, perhaps due to a read error. The chain recombines TRBV6-4 with TRBJ2-1; no definite D call. The length of the CDR3 is 14 residues. The germline gives CDR1 MRHNA, CDR2 SNTAGT. CDR3 sequence: CAISVQSSYNEQFF. As DNA, the CDR3 is TGTGCCATCAGTGTTCAGAGCTCCTACAATGAGCAGTTCTTC.

This chain joins TRBV14 and TRBJ1-1; D ambiguous. With 4 bases removed from V and 1 base from J, the gap between germline ends came to 19 bases. The CDR3 runs to 17 residues. The germline V gene has CDR1 SGHDN and CDR2 FVKESK. DNA of the CDR3: TGTGCCAGCAGCCTGACTAGTTGGCGGGGAGGGAACACTGAAGCTTTCTTT. Its protein is CASSLTSWRGGNTEAFF.

V gene TRBV29-1 combines with J gene TRBJ2-3; TRBD1 might be the D (6 bases). The CDR3 is 13 amino acids. Germline V lookup: CDR1 SQVTM, CDR2 ANQGSEA. Trimming pared 8 bases from V and 1 base from J, leaving 13 bases between. DNA of the CDR3: TGCAGCTCAGGGGTCTTCGGCACAGATACGCAGTATTTT. The encoded protein is CSSGVFGTDTQYF.

This chain connects TRBV29-1 to TRBJ1-1; 10 bases agree with TRBD1. Looked up from germline, CDR1 is SQVTM and CDR2 is ANQGSEA. This CDR3 comprises 12 residues. Written as DNA, the CDR3 is TGCAGGGGGGACAGGGGAAACACTGAAGCTTTCTTT. Translating it yields CRGDRGNTEAFF.

The chain joins TRBV30 to TRBJ1-5; 9 bases are shared with TRBD1. The CDR3 is 15 residues long. Germline assignment: CDR1 GTSNPN and CDR2 SVGIG (reference sequence). With V trimmed by 3 bases and J by 5 bases, 8 bases remained unmatched. CDR3 bases: TGTGCCTGGAGACACCGGGACAGGGTGGATCAGCCCCAGCATTTT. The encoded protein is CAWRHRDRVDQPQHF.

In this sample, this clone turned up a few times. This rearrangement joins TRBV6-7 to TRBJ2-1; no clear D gene. TRBV6-7 has ORF status, its function being uncertain. V was shortened by 3 bases and J by 5 bases, with 2 bases between the two germline ends. There are 11 residues in the CDR3. The CDR3, as DNA: TGTGCCAGCAGTTATGACAATGAGCAGTTCTTC. Translation gives CASSYDNEQFF.